A single sample gave rise to the 32 T cell receptor beta chains below, sequenced in a study of vaccination and CD4 T cells after COVID-19. Treatment in this sample: 10-day PBMC culture with coronavirus spike peptide pools or control peptides (ViraFEST assay). The antigens of these receptors remain unknown. At the Johns Hopkins FTIC core, DNA taken from cultured CD4+ T cells was sequenced by way of the Oncomine TCR Beta short-read assay. MiXCR, applied by TCRdb to the PCR reads, yields one record per CDR3 protein. This table holds under 4,500 distinct CDR3 sequences, around 45% found once. The sample comprised CD4+ T cells from blood, cultured in vitro. These receptors all come from a human donor who had recovered from COVID-19.

This clonotype occurred a few times. The genes are TRBV7-3 and TRBJ2-2, with D tentatively TRBD1 (5 bases). V shed 5 bases and J shed 3 bases, with 10 bases lying between them. This CDR3 has 14 residues. From germline, CDR1 is SGHTA and CDR2 FQGTGA. This chain's CDR3 is CASSARRDTGELFF. The CDR3 DNA reads TGTGCCAGCAGCGCACGCAGGGACACCGGGGAGCTGTTTTTT.

V and J are TRBV20-1 and TRBJ2-7, with 7 bases matching TRBD2. CDR1 is DFQATT and CDR2 is SNEGSKA in the germline V gene (reference sequence). The CDR3 runs 15 residues. V gave up 3 bases and J gave up 5 bases; unmatched junction bases: 13. As DNA, the CDR3 is TGCAGTGCTAGTCTTGGTGGGAGGGCCTACGACGAGCAGTACTTC. Translating it yields CSASLGGRAYDEQYF.

This chain joins TRBV6-1 and TRBJ2-7; TRBD2 matches 9 bases. The trim removed 6 bases at V and 6 bases at J, leaving 9 bases unmatched. CDR3 length: 14 amino acids. Germline CDR1 and CDR2: MNHNS and SASEGT. This chain's CDR3 is CASRFSGSVREQYF. The CDR3, as DNA: TGTGCCAGCAGGTTTAGCGGGAGTGTCCGCGAGCAGTACTTC.

V usage is TRBV7-2 and J usage is TRBJ2-1, with 7 bases aligning to TRBD2. Looked up from germline, CDR1 is SGHTA and CDR2 is FQGNSA. V lost 1 base to trimming and J lost 8 bases; unmatched junction nucleotides: 5. The length of the CDR3 is 14 residues. This chain's CDR3 is CASSLGAGEDEQFF. The CDR3 nucleotides are TGTGCCAGCAGCTTAGGGGCGGGAGAAGATGAGCAGTTCTTC.

The rearrangement joins TRBV7-2 to TRBJ2-5; D is unresolved. Per the germline V gene, CDR1 is SGHTA and CDR2 is FQGNSA. Trimming removed 1 base at V and 5 bases at J, with 5 bases between. This CDR3 spans 12 amino acids. Here the CDR3 DNA reads TGTGCCAGCAGCTTAGTCAGGGAGACCCAGTACTTC. It codes for CASSLVRETQYF. Full variable domain (remainder filled in from reference TRBV7-2 and TRBJ2-5): GAGVSQSPSNKVTEKGKDVELRCDPISGHTALYWYRQSLGQGLEFLIYFQGNSAPDKSGLPSDRFSAERTGGSVSTLTIQRTQQEDSAVYLCASSLVRETQYFGPGTRLLVL.

This clonotype was counted between two and nine times. The chain links TRBV20-1 to TRBJ1-3; possible D gene TRBD1, 5 bases. The V gene's germline CDR1 is DFQATT and CDR2 SNEGSKA (reference sequence). V was clipped by 3 bases and J by 4 bases, with 16 bases between them. The CDR3 extends over 15 amino acids. Here the CDR3 DNA reads TGCAGTGCTAGCGGGACCGAGGGAGCCGGAAACACCATATATTTT. This encodes CSASGTEGAGNTIYF.

This chain uses TRBV19 with TRBJ1-2; D unresolved. The CDR3 is made up of 17 amino acids. In germline, CDR1 is LNHDA, CDR2 SQIVND (reference sequence). V lost 7 bases and J 0 bases, leaving 21 bases between the germline ends. The CDR3 DNA sequence: TGTGCCAGTACGCCCCTGATGCCGGGAGCTACTAACTATGGCTACACCTTC. This gives the protein CASTPLMPGATNYGYTF.

V usage is TRBV30 and J usage is TRBJ2-2; a possible D gene is TRBD2 (5 bases). The CDR3 runs 15 residues. The V gene lost 6 bases and the J gene lost 1 base, with 15 bases spanning the gap. CDR1 and CDR2 (germline): GTSNPN, SVGIG (reference sequence). The CDR3 reads CACRPGSKNTGELFF. The DNA of the CDR3 is TGTGCCTGTCGACCGGGGTCTAAGAACACCGGGGAGCTGTTTTTT. Full variable domain (outside the CDR3, taken from reference TRBV30 and TRBJ2-2): SQTIHQWPATLVQPVGSPLSLECTVEGTSNPNLYWYRQAAGRGLQLLFYSVGIGQISSEVPQNLSASRPQDRQFILSSKKLLLSDSGFYLCACRPGSKNTGELFFGEGSRLTVL.

The rearrangement joins TRBV3-1 to TRBJ1-2; tentative D call: TRBD1 (5 bases). The germline V gene encodes CDR1 LGHDT and CDR2 YNNKEL (reference sequence). The CDR3 runs to 14 residues. V lost 1 base and J 7 bases, leaving 13 bases between the germline ends. The CDR3: CASSQATGRGGYTF. CDR3 coding DNA: TGTGCCAGCAGCCAAGCTACAGGTCGGGGTGGCTACACCTTC.

CDR3 sequence reads: CASSFEARNSPLHF. The DNA of the CDR3 is TGTGCCAGCAGTTTTGAGGCACGGAATTCACCCCTCCACTTT. The rearrangement links TRBV27 to TRBJ1-6; D gene uncertain. The V end was cut by 3 bases, the J end by 7 bases, with 10 bases between. Germline loops: CDR1 MNHEY, CDR2 SMNVEV (reference sequence). This CDR3 is built from 14 residues.

This clonotype appeared a few times. The J gene is TRBJ1-2, the V gene TRBV5-4; TRBD1 agrees at 10 bases. With V trimmed by 4 bases and J by 8 bases, 8 bases remained unmatched. This CDR3 has 14 residues. The germline V gene has CDR1 SGHNT and CDR2 YYREEE (reference sequence). The CDR3 is CASSVRGTGDGYTF. The CDR3 nucleotides read TGTGCCAGCAGCGTGCGGGGGACAGGGGACGGCTACACCTTC.

The chain carries TRBV6-1 and TRBJ2-7, with TRBD2 matching over 12 bases. Looked up from germline, CDR1 is MNHNS and CDR2 is SASEGT. There are 16 residues in the CDR3. J lost 3 bases, V lost 6 bases, and 9 bases had no gene match. This CDR3 is CASSDLRTSGNYEQYF. CDR3 bases: TGTGCCAGCAGCGACCTCCGGACTAGCGGGAACTACGAGCAGTACTTC.

The chain is built from TRBV20-1 and TRBJ2-3, with D possibly matching TRBD2 (7 bases). The V and J ends lost 0 bases and 7 bases respectively, with 23 bases between them. The CDR3 loop spans 17 amino acids. Germline values: CDR1 DFQATT, CDR2 SNEGSKA (reference sequence). The CDR3 DNA follows: TGCAGTGCTAGAGATCTTTCCCGGGGGGCTGCTACTCATACGCAGTATTTT. Its translation: CSARDLSRGAATHTQYF.

The chain carries TRBV28 and TRBJ1-1; D gene ambiguous. Looked up from germline, CDR1 is MDHEN and CDR2 is SYDVKM. The CDR3 is made up of 14 amino acids. V lost 2 bases and J lost 1, with 8 bases in between. CDR3 residues: CASSLHGENTEAFF. The DNA for the CDR3 is TGTGCCAGCAGTTTACATGGTGAGAACACTGAAGCTTTCTTT.

This rearrangement joins TRBV28 to TRBJ2-7, with D hard to call. Germline V gene data show CDR1 as MDHEN and CDR2 as SYDVKM. The germline V and J ends were trimmed by 7 bases and 3 bases, with 16 bases remaining between them. The CDR3 runs 14 residues. The CDR3 coding sequence is TGTGCCAGCACCCCTGGTGAGTTTTACTACGAGCAGTACTTC. This encodes CASTPGEFYYEQYF.

The chain employs TRBV11-3 and TRBJ1-1; weak D call: TRBD1 (6 bases). Germline assignment: CDR1 SGHNT and CDR2 YENEEA. The V and J ends lost 1 base and 3 bases respectively, with 9 bases between them. This CDR3 spans 14 amino acids. The CDR3 region is CASSLGDTYTEAFF. The CDR3 DNA reads TGTGCCAGCAGCTTAGGGGACACCTACACTGAAGCTTTCTTT.

This clonotype was observed a few times. The CDR3 nucleotides are TGTGCCAGCAGCAAAGGAGGGGACAGGAGGGGACCTGAAGCTTTCTTT. Its protein is CASSKGGDRRGPEAFF. V and J are TRBV21-1 and TRBJ1-1; the D call in the table, TRBD1, was not verified against the DNA. TRBV21-1 is termed a pseudogene. The CDR3 is made up of 16 amino acids.

This clonotype was observed once. V gene TRBV6-1 combines with J gene TRBJ2-6, with D perhaps matching TRBD1 or TRBD2 (5 bases each). Germline V CDR1 and CDR2: MNHNS, SASEGT. The V end was cut by 4 bases, the J end by 0 bases, with 22 bases between. The CDR3 contains 20 residues. The CDR3 region has the DNA TGTGCCAGCAGTGGGACGGGGCCAAGATCCACGAGCTCTGGGGCCAACGTCCTGACTTTC. Its translation is CASSGTGPRSTSSGANVLTF.

The chain has TRBV4-2 and TRBJ1-1; the D is unclear. The ends were cut back, 0 bases at V and 9 bases at J, with 11 bases in the middle. The CDR3 is made up of 13 amino acids. Germline V CDR1 and CDR2: LGHNA, YNFKEQ. In DNA, the CDR3 is TGTGCCAGCAGCCAAGATACCGCGGGGAAAGCTTTCTTT. Its protein is CASSQDTAGKAFF.

The chain uses TRBV12-3 or TRBV12-4 and TRBJ1-2; TRBD1 matches 10 bases. This CDR3 spans 14 amino acids. V shed 2 bases, J shed 7 bases, and the junction held 4 bases outside the gene matches. The DNA for the CDR3 is TGTGCCAGCAGTTTAAGACAGGGGGCTGGTGGCTACACCTTC. Its protein product is CASSLRQGAGGYTF.

This clonotype was counted between two and nine times. This chain joins TRBV6-2 or TRBV6-3 and TRBJ2-5; D remains unclear. The V end was cut by 2 bases, the J end by 2 bases, with 9 bases between. This CDR3 contains 14 residues. Germline V lookup: CDR1 MNHEY, CDR2 SVGEGT. CDR3 in amino acids: CASSYLSEQETQYF. In DNA, the CDR3 is TGTGCCAGCAGTTACCTCTCAGAACAAGAGACCCAGTACTTC.

In its sample, this clonotype was seen a few times. A read error may account for a junction end that differs from germline. This chain connects TRBV12-3 or TRBV12-4 to TRBJ2-5; 10 positions match TRBD2. The CDR3 covers 15 residues. CDR3 in amino acids: CASSLAGATQETQYF. The CDR3, as DNA: TGTGCCAGCAGTCTAGCGGGGGCGACCCAAGAGACCCAGTACTTC.

This clonotype was counted only a few times. The V and J genes are TRBV27 and TRBJ2-2, with TRBD1 matching over 9 bases. Per germline, CDR1 MNHEY and CDR2 SMNVEV (reference sequence). The CDR3 sequence is 15 residues long. The J segment lost 7 bases and the V segment lost 3 bases, leaving 6 bases of the junction unmatched. The CDR3: CASSFGQGIRGELFF. DNA for the CDR3: TGTGCCAGCAGTTTTGGACAGGGGATTCGCGGGGAGCTGTTTTTT.

The chain is built from TRBV7-2 and TRBJ2-5; D is possibly TRBD2 (6 bases). CDR1 SGHTA and CDR2 FQGNSA come from the germline V gene. The CDR3 extends over 14 amino acids. V lost 3 bases and J lost 1, with 9 bases in between. The CDR3 DNA is TGTGCCAGCAGCTTTAAAGCGGGCCAAGAGACCCAGTACTTC. Protein sequence: CASSFKAGQETQYF. Supplemented by reference TRBV7-2 and TRBJ2-5, the full variable domain reads GAGVSQSPSNKVTEKGKDVELRCDPISGHTALYWYRQSLGQGLEFLIYFQGNSAPDKSGLPSDRFSAERTGGSVSTLTIQRTQQEDSAVYLCASSFKAGQETQYFGPGTRLLVL.

This clonotype has just a few counts. The chain joins TRBV5-6 to TRBJ2-5; D uncertain. Germline values: CDR1 SGHDT, CDR2 YYEEEE. V gave up 0 bases and J gave up 1 base, with 7 bases separating them. CDR3 length: 14 residues. The DNA for the CDR3 is TGTGCCAGCAGCTTGGTATCAGTCCAAGAGACCCAGTACTTC. Its protein is CASSLVSVQETQYF.

V and J are TRBV12-3 or TRBV12-4 and TRBJ2-2, with D uncertain. Trimming removed 6 bases at V and 3 bases at J, with 8 bases between. The CDR3 spans 13 residues. CDR3 protein: CASSFEDTGELFF. CDR3 sequence (DNA): TGTGCCAGCAGCTTTGAGGACACCGGGGAGCTGTTTTTT.

The CDR3, as DNA: TGTGCCACATCAGCGGGGGGCAGCACAGATACGCAGTATTTT. Translating gives CATSAGGSTDTQYF. This chain connects TRBV15 to TRBJ2-3; TRBD2 aligns across 9 bases. Germline assignment: CDR1 LNHNV and CDR2 YYDKDF (reference sequence). V lost 9 bases and J lost 0; bases outside the gene matches: 4. CDR3 length: 14 amino acids.

Written as DNA, the CDR3 is TGTGCCAGCAGCCACGGGGGGGGCACCGGGGAGCTGTTTTTT. Translated, it gives CASSHGGGTGELFF. The chain joins TRBV4-2 to TRBJ2-2, with 8 nucleotides matching TRBD2. The V gene's germline CDR1 is LGHNA and CDR2 YNFKEQ. Trimming took 3 bases from V and 4 from J; bases not matched to a gene: 1. There are 14 residues in the CDR3.

V and J are TRBV20-1 and TRBJ2-3; TRBD2 matches at 7 bases. Germline-derived CDR1 and CDR2 are DFQATT and SNEGSKA (reference sequence). CDR3 length equals 15 residues. V trimming: 4 bases; J trimming: 0 bases; junction bases outside the gene matches: 7. The chain's CDR3 is CSATRASGSTDTQYF. The CDR3 bases are TGCAGTGCTACAAGGGCTAGCGGAAGCACAGATACGCAGTATTTT.

The V and J genes are TRBV20-1 and TRBJ2-7; 8 bases match TRBD1. Germline CDR1 and CDR2: DFQATT and SNEGSKA (reference sequence). V shed 5 bases, J shed 0 bases, and the junction held 3 bases outside the gene matches. The CDR3 extends over 13 amino acids. CDR3 amino acids: CSAWTGTSYEQYF. The CDR3 DNA sequence: TGCAGTGCTTGGACAGGGACCTCCTACGAGCAGTACTTC.

The chain recombines TRBV5-1 with TRBJ2-5, with D possibly being TRBD1 (5 bases). This CDR3 contains 14 residues. V lost 0 bases to trimming and J lost 0 bases, with 6 bases between them. Germline CDR1 is SGHRS and CDR2 is YFSETQ. The CDR3 reads CASSLGQHQETQYF. The CDR3 nucleotides are TGCGCCAGCAGCTTGGGACAGCACCAAGAGACCCAGTACTTC.

The CDR3 loop is CASSDWGAGANVLTF. Written as DNA, the CDR3 is TGTGCCAGCAGCGACTGGGGAGCTGGGGCCAACGTCCTGACTTTC. The rearrangement uses TRBV5-5 and TRBJ2-6; a weak D match, TRBD2 (5 bases). The CDR3 has 15 residues. V lost 4 bases, J lost 2 bases, and 10 bases lay in between. Germline V CDR1 and CDR2: SGHKS, YYEKEE (reference sequence).